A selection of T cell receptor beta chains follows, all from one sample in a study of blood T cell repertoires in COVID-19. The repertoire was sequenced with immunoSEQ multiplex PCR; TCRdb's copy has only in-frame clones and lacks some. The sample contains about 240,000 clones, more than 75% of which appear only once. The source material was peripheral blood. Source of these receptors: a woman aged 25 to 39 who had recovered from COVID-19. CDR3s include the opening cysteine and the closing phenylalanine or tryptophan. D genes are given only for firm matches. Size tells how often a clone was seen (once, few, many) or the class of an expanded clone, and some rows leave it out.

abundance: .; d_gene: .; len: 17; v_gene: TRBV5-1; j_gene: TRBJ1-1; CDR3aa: CASSPGTPGRQNTEAFF; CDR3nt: TGCGCCAGCAGCCCGGGGACTCCTGGCCGACAGAACACTGAAGCTTTCTTT
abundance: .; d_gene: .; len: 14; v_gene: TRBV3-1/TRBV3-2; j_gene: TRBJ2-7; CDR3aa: CASSQAGEIYEQYF; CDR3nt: TGTGCCAGCAGCCAAGCGGGGGAGATCTACGAGCAGTACTTC
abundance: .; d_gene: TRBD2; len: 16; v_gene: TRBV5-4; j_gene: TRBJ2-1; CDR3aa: CASSFASGGARSEQFF; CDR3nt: TGTGCCAGCAGCTTCGCTAGCGGGGGGGCCAGGAGTGAGCAGTTCTTC
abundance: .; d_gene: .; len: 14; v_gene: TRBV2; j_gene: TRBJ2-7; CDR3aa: CASAMGPPSYEQYF; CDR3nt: TGTGCCAGCGCGATGGGGCCCCCATCCTACGAGCAGTACTTC
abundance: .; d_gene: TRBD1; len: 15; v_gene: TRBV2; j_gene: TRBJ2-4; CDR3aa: CASSPTGQGKNIQYF; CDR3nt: TGTGCCAGCAGCCCTACGGGACAGGGAAAAAACATTCAGTACTTC
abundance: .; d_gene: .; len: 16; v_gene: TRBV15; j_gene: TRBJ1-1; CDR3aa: CATSRDRLIQGTEAFF; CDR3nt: TGTGCCACCAGCAGAGATAGGCTAATACAGGGAACCGAAGCTTTCTTT
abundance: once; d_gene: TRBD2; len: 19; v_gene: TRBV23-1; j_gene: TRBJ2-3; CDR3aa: CASMTSQGLAGVPRCTQYF; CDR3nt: TGCGCCAGCATGACGAGCCAGGGACTAGCGGGGGTCCCCAGGTGTACGCAGTATTTT
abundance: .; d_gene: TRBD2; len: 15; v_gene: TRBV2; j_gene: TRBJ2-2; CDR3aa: CASSGTSGNTGELFF; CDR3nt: TGTGCCAGCAGTGGGACTAGCGGCAACACCGGGGAGCTGTTTTTT
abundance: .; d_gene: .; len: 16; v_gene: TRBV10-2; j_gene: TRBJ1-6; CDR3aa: CASSELKSSYNSPLHF; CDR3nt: TGCGCCAGCAGTGAGCTGAAGAGCTCCTATAATTCACCCCTCCACTTT
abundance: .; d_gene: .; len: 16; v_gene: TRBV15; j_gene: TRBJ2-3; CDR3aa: CATSRGTDSYTDTQYF; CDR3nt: TGTGCCACCAGCAGAGGCACAGACAGCTACACAGATACGCAGTATTTT
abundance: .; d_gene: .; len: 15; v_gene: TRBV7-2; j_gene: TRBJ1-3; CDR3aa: CASSLGTVSGNTIYF; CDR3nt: TGTGCCAGCAGCTTAGGGACAGTCTCAGGAAACACCATATATTTT
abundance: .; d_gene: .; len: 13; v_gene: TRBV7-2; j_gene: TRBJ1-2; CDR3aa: CASSPRRESGYTF; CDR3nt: TGTGCCAGCAGCCCCCGGAGGGAAAGTGGCTACACCTTC
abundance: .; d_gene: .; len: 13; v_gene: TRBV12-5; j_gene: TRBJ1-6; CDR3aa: CASGLNRASPLHF; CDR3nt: TGTGCTAGTGGTTTGAACAGGGCCTCACCCCTCCACTTT
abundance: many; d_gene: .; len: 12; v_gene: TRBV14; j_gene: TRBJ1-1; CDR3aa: CASSQGGRTAFF; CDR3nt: TGTGCCAGCAGCCAAGGCGGGAGAACGGCTTTCTTT
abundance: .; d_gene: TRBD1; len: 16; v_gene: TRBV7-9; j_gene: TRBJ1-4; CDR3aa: CASSIRQGLRGEKLFF; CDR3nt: TGTGCCAGCAGCATACGACAGGGGCTGCGTGGTGAAAAACTGTTTTTT
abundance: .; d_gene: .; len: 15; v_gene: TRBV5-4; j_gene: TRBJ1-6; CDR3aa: CASRNLGRNNSPLHF; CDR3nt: TGTGCCAGCAGAAATTTGGGGAGGAATAATTCACCCCTCCACTTT
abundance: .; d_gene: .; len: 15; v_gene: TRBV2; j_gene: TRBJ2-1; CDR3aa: CASTSQGTLYNEQFF; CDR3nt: TGTGCCAGCACTTCACAGGGAACATTATACAATGAGCAGTTCTTC
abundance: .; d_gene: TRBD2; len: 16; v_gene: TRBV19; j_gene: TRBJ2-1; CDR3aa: CASSIKGLAGGNEQFF; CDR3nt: TGTGCCAGTAGTATAAAAGGACTAGCGGGGGGCAATGAGCAGTTCTTC
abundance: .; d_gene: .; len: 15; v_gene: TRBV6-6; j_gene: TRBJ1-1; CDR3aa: CASSYSAGENTEAFF; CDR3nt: TGTGCCAGCAGTTACTCGGCAGGGGAGAACACTGAAGCTTTCTTT
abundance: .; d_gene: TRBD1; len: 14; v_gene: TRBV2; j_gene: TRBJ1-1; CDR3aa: CASRVGGSDTEAFF; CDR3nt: TGTGCCAGCAGGGTAGGGGGCTCGGACACTGAAGCTTTCTTT
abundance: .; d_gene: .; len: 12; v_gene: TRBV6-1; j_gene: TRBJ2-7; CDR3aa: CASSEAAYEQYF; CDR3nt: TGTGCCAGCAGTGAAGCGGCATACGAGCAGTACTTC
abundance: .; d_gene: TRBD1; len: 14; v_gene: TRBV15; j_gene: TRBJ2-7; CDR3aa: CATSRVRTGYEQYF; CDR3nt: TGTGCCACCAGCAGAGTGAGGACAGGCTACGAGCAGTACTTC
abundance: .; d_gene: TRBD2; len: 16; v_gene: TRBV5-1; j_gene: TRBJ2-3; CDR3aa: CASSFPAGGDTDTQYF; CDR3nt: TGCGCCAGCAGCTTTCCAGCGGGGGGGGACACAGATACGCAGTATTTT
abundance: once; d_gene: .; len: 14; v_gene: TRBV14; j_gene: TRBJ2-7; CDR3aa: CASSMTGLGYEQYF; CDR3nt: TGTGCCAGCAGCATGACAGGATTGGGCTACGAGCAGTACTTC
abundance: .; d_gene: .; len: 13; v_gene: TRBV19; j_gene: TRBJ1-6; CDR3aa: CASSPGRTSPLHF; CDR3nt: TGTGCCAGTAGTCCGGGAAGAACTTCACCCCTCCACTTT
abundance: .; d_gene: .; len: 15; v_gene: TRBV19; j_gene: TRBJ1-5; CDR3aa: CASREGRYGGQPQHF; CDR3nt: TGTGCCAGTCGAGAAGGGAGATATGGAGGTCAGCCCCAGCATTTT
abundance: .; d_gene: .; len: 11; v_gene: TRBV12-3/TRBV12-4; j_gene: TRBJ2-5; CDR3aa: CASRVLETQYF; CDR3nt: TGTGCCAGCAGAGTACTGGAGACCCAGTACTTC
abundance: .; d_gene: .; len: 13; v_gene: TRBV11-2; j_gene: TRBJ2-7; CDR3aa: CASSPGSLYEQYF; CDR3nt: TGTGCCAGCAGCCCCGGGTCCCTCTACGAGCAGTACTTC
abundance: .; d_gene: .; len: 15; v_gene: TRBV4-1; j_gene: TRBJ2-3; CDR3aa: CASNTLGGRADTQYF; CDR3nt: TGCGCCAGCAACACTCTCGGGGGGCGAGCAGATACGCAGTATTTT
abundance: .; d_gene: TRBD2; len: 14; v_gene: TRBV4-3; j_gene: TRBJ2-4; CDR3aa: CASSRGGAKNIQYF; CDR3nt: TGCGCCAGCAGCCGGGGAGGGGCCAAAAACATTCAGTACTTC
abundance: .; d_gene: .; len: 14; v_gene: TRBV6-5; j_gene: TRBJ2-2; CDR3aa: CASELSSGTGELFF; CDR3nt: TGTGCCAGCGAACTTTCCTCGGGCACCGGGGAGCTGTTTTTT
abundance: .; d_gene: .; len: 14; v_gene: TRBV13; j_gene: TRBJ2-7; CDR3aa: CASSLRLVPYEQYF; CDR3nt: TGTGCCAGCAGCTTAAGACTAGTACCCTACGAGCAGTACTTC
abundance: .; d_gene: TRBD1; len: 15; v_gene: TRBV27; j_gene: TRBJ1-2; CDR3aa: CASSLGGQGMYGYTF; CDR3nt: TGTGCCAGCAGTTTAGGGGGACAGGGGATGTATGGCTACACCTTC
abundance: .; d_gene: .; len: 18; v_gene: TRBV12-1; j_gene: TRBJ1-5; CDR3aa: CASSMRTGGVDSNQPQHF; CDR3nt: TGTGCCAGCAGCATGCGGACAGGAGGAGTGGATAGCAATCAGCCCCAGCATTTT
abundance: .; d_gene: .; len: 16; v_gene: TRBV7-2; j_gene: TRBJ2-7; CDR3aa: CASSLAFAGANYEQYF; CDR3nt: TGTGCCAGCAGCTTAGCGTTTGCGGGGGCAAATTACGAGCAGTACTTC
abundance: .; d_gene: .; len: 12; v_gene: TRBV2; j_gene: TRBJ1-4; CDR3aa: CARGLANEKLFF; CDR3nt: TGTGCCAGGGGGCTGGCTAATGAAAAACTGTTTTTT
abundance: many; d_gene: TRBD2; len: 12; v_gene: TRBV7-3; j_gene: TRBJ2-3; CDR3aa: CASSTGTSGPVF; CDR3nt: TGTGCCAGCAGCACCGGGACTAGCGGACCTGTTTTT
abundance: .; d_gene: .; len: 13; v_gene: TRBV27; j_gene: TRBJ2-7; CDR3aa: CASSSPLVGEQYF; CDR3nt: TGTGCCAGCAGTTCCCCCCTAGTTGGGGAGCAGTACTTC
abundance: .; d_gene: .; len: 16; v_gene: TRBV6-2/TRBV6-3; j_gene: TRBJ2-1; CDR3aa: CASSPFWGGGSNEQFF; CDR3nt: TGTGCCAGCAGTCCCTTTTGGGGGGGCGGGTCAAATGAGCAGTTCTTC
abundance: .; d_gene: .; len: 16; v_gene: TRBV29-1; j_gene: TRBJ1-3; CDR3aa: CSVEGAAGASGNTIYF; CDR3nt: TGCAGCGTTGAAGGCGCCGCGGGGGCCTCTGGAAACACCATATATTTT
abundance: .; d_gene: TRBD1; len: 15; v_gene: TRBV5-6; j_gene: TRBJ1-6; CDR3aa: CASSSDEGGDSPLHF; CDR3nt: TGTGCCAGCAGCTCAGACGAAGGGGGCGATTCACCCCTCCACTTT
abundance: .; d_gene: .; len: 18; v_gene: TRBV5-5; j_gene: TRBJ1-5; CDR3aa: CASSLGTQDLYSNQPQHF; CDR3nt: TGTGCCAGCAGCTTAGGGACACAGGACCTCTATAGCAATCAGCCCCAGCATTTT
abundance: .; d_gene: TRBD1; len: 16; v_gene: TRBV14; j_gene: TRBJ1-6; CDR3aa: CASSQGTGVYNSPLHF; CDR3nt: TGTGCCAGCAGCCAAGGGACAGGGGTCTATAATTCACCCCTCCACTTT
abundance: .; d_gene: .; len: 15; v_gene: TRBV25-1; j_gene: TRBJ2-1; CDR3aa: CASSEFVGAVPEQFF; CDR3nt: TGTGCCAGCAGTGAATTCGTGGGGGCGGTTCCTGAGCAGTTCTTC
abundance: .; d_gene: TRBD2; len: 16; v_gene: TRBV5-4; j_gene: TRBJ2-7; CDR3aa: CASSLWGKTSGYEQYF; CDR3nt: TGTGCCAGCAGCTTGTGGGGGAAGACTAGCGGATACGAGCAGTACTTC
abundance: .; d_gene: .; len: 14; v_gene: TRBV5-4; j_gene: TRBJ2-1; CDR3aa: CASSLKAPYNEQFF; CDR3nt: TGTGCCAGCAGCTTGAAAGCTCCCTACAATGAGCAGTTCTTC
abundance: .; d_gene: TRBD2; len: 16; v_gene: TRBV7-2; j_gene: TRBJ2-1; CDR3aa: CASSLDPGLVYNEQFF; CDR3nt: TGTGCCAGCAGCTTAGATCCGGGACTAGTGTACAATGAGCAGTTCTTC
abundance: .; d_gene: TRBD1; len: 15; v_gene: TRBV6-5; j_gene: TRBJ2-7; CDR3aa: CASRRTGTGSYEQYF; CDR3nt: TGTGCCAGCAGACGTACCGGGACAGGGTCCTACGAGCAGTACTTC
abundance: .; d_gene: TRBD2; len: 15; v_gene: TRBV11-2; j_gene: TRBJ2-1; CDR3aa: CASSPQLASYNEQFF; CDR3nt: TGTGCCAGCAGCCCCCAACTAGCGTCATACAATGAGCAGTTCTTC
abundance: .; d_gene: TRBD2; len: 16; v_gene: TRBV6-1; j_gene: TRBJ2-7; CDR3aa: CASGEVAGGRTYEQYF; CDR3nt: TGTGCCAGCGGTGAGGTAGCGGGGGGGCGTACCTACGAGCAGTACTTC
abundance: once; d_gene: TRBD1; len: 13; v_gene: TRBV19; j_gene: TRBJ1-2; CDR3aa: CASSTPGGYGYTF; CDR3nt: TGTGCCAGTAGTACCCCAGGGGGCTATGGCTACACCTTC
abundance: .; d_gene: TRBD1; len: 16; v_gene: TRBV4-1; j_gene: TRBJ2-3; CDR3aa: CASSQDRGQGADTQYF; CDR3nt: TGCGCCAGCAGCCAAGACAGGGGACAGGGGGCAGATACGCAGTATTTT
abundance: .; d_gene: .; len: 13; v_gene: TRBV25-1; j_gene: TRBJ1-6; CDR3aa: CASTSFYNSPLHF; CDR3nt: TGTGCCAGCACCTCCTTCTATAATTCACCCCTCCACTTT
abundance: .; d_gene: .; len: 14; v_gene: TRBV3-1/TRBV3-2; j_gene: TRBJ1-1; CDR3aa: CASSHFQGPYEAFF; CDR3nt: TGTGCCAGCAGCCATTTCCAGGGCCCCTATGAAGCTTTCTTT
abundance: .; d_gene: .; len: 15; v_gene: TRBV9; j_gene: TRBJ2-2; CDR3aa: CASSAQGINTGELFF; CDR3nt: TGTGCCAGCAGTGCCCAGGGAATAAACACCGGGGAGCTGTTTTTT